This TCR beta chain was captured in a study of blood T cell repertoires in COVID-19. On the study more broadly: The United States, Italy and Spain supplied acute and convalescent COVID-19 samples.

In the source study's methods: Estimated nucleated cell counts came from reference gene primer amplification. Only in-frame clones appear in the TCRdb table, and some are missing; sequencing was by immunoSEQ multiplex PCR. From that table come the V and J calls and clone size; the DNA was used to work out D and trimming. The sample lists some 340,000 clones; approximately 82% were seen once. Germline CDR1 MGHRA, CDR2 YSYEKL. The CDR3 sequence is 15 residues long. V dropped 1 base and J dropped 3 bases, with 13 bases sitting between them. This TCR derives from a man younger than 40 with active or convalescent COVID-19. Specimen: peripheral blood. J is TRBJ2-7 and V is TRBV4-1; maybe TRBD1 (6 bases). In nucleotides, the CDR3 is TGCGCCAGCAGCCAAGTTTCAGGGGAAGGCTACGAGCAGTACTTC. It specifies CASSQVSGEGYEQYF.